This TCR beta chain was retrieved from a study of glioma-infiltrating T cells after dendritic cell vaccination. Assay: immunoSEQ multiplex PCR; the TCRdb copy retains only in-frame clones and omits some. Of some 90,000 clones detected, roughly 77% appear once; the ten largest clones hold around 2.2%. From germline, CDR1 is LNHDA and CDR2 SQIVND (reference sequence). The V and J ends lost 1 base and 3 bases, in that order; junction bases with no gene match: 8. This CDR3 contains 17 residues. As for time point: after dendritic cell vaccination, including at tumor progression/relapse. PBMC were collected before vaccination, two weeks after the third vaccination, and at progression.

The sequence was obtained from a human donor with glioblastoma. V and J are TRBV19 and TRBJ2-1; 8 nucleotides line up with TRBD2. Sequenced material: blood, taken after dendritic cell vaccination. The CDR3 is CASSIGLAGLGYNEQFF. CDR3 in DNA: TGTGCCAGTAGTATAGGCCTAGCGGGTCTGGGCTACAATGAGCAGTTCTTC. The full variable domain, completed using reference TRBV19 and TRBJ2-1, is DGGITQSPKYLFRKEGQNVTLSCEQNLNHDAMYWYRQDPGQGLRLIYYSQIVNDFQKGDIAEGYSVSREKKESFPLTVTSAQKNPTAFYLCASSIGLAGLGYNEQFFGPGTRLTVL.